This T cell receptor beta chain was found in a study of identical twins. This clonotype was picked up a small number of times. TCRdb re-called the 5' RACE reads through MiXCR, storing one row per CDR3 protein. The top ten clones hold less than 2% of a sample with approximately 680,000 distinct CDR3 sequences, less than 9% of them seen once. The same specimen was also included in a second study, on yellow fever vaccine responses in identical twins.

The sequence derives from a woman under 30 in good health. The specimen sequenced was PBMCs.

This CDR3 is CASSSGGTGFLDTEAFF. The CDR3 region has the DNA TGCGCCAGCAGCTCGGGGGGGACAGGGTTTTTGGACACTGAAGCTTTCTTT. The genes are TRBV5-1 and TRBJ1-1, with 9 positions matching TRBD1. The CDR3 length is 17 residues. CDR1 is SGHRS, CDR2 YFSETQ, per germline. Germline trimming cut 3 bases from V and 3 bases from J; bases unmatched to any gene: 12.